The 20 T cell receptor beta chains given below trace back to one sample, sequenced in a study of blood T cell repertoires in COVID-19. Method: immunoSEQ multiplex PCR; TCRdb's copy keeps in-frame clones and lacks some. Here the sample spans some 190,000 clones, 88% being singletons. Specimen: peripheral blood. The source of these receptors is a human donor in a cohort sampled during active COVID-19.

This rearrangement joins TRBV9 to TRBJ2-7; 9 bases are a match to TRBD1. Germline V gene sequence: CDR1 SGDLS, CDR2 YYNGEE. This CDR3 contains 14 residues. After removal of 3 bases from V and 6 bases from J, the junction contained 7 bases not matched to a gene. The CDR3 nucleotides read TGTGCCAGCAGCGAAGGGACAGGGACAGGCGAGCAGTACTTC. Translated: CASSEGTGTGEQYF.

This rearrangement joins TRBV27 to TRBJ2-2; TRBD2 agrees at 12 bases. The CDR3 totals 16 residues. Unmatched junction bases numbered 5, after V lost 5 bases and J lost 4 bases. Germline assignment: CDR1 MNHEY and CDR2 SMNVEV (reference sequence). CDR3 in DNA: TGTGCCAGCAGTCCTAGCGGGAGGGCCGGCACCGGGGAGCTGTTTTTT. Translation: CASSPSGRAGTGELFF.

The chain links TRBV4-3 to TRBJ1-5; D remains unclear. Germline CDR1 reads LGHNA; CDR2 reads YSLEER. This CDR3 contains 13 residues. V was trimmed by 3 bases and J by 4 bases, leaving 7 bases between them. The CDR3 DNA reads TGCGCCAGCAGCCAGGCACAAAATCAGCCCCAGCATTTT. It is translated as CASSQAQNQPQHF.

This sequence joins TRBV5-4 and TRBJ2-5; 11 bases fit TRBD2. V shed 0 bases and J 4 bases; nucleotides not matched to a gene: 5. CDR1 and CDR2 (germline): SGHNT, YYREEE (reference sequence). The CDR3 runs 16 residues. The CDR3 reads CASSLGGLAELETQYF. CDR3 DNA sequence: TGTGCCAGCAGCTTGGGGGGACTAGCGGAACTAGAGACCCAGTACTTC.

V and J are TRBV29-1 and TRBJ2-1; 9 positions match TRBD2. CDR1 is SQVTM and CDR2 is ANQGSEA in the germline V gene. J lost 0 bases, V lost 0 bases, and 18 bases had no gene match. The CDR3 runs to 21 residues. CDR3 loop: CSVEDFAGSSGTPSSYNEQFF. The CDR3, as DNA: TGCAGCGTTGAAGATTTCGCTGGGTCTAGCGGGACCCCGAGCTCCTACAATGAGCAGTTCTTC.

The chain has TRBV12-3 or TRBV12-4 and TRBJ1-4, with unresolved D. V dropped 6 bases and J dropped 7 bases, with 9 bases sitting between them. The length of the CDR3 is 12 residues. CDR3 nucleotide sequence: TGTGCCAGCAGCCCGGGAGCTGAAAAACTGTTTTTT. Translating it yields CASSPGAEKLFF.

This chain joins TRBV24-1 and TRBJ2-3, with 16 nucleotides matching TRBD2. This CDR3 comprises 24 residues. Germline assignment: CDR1 KGHDR and CDR2 SFDVKD. V lost 1 base to trimming and J lost 3 bases; unmatched junction nucleotides: 21. CDR3 protein: CATSDLPGDDSGTSGRARTDTQYF. DNA of the CDR3: TGTGCCACCAGTGATTTACCAGGGGACGACTCCGGGACTAGCGGGAGGGCCAGGACAGATACGCAGTATTTT.

This chain links TRBV4-3 with TRBJ2-7; 7 bases fit TRBD2. Germline V gives CDR1 LGHNA, CDR2 YSLEER. V lost 0 bases to trimming and J lost 3 bases; unmatched junction nucleotides: 5. This CDR3 has 15 amino acids. CDR3 sequence reads: CASSQDRGGSYEQYF. The CDR3 DNA sequence: TGCGCCAGCAGCCAAGATCGGGGCGGGAGCTACGAGCAGTACTTC.

The chain combines TRBV6-2 or TRBV6-3 with TRBJ1-2; 7 nucleotides align to TRBD1. Germline CDR1 and CDR2: MNHEY and SVGEGT. The V segment lost 1 base and the J segment 7 bases; nucleotides outside the gene matches: 6. The CDR3 runs 14 residues. The DNA for the CDR3 is TGTGCCAGCAGTTACTTAGGGGGCGCCGGTGGCTACACCTTC. Translated: CASSYLGGAGGYTF.

The chain combines TRBV6-5 with TRBJ2-5; D is unclear. Germline CDR1 MNHEY, CDR2 SVGAGI. V was trimmed by 8 bases and J by 4 bases, leaving 14 bases between them. There are 13 residues in the CDR3. For the CDR3, the DNA is TGTGCCAGCCGCCTATTTTCTAGAGAGACCCAGTACTTC. Translation gives CASRLFSRETQYF.

The chain uses TRBV5-4 and TRBJ2-1, with TRBD2 identical over 13 bases. V lost 4 bases, J lost 9 bases, and 10 bases stayed unmatched. CDR1 and CDR2 (germline): SGHNT, YYREEE (reference sequence). The CDR3 is 16 residues long. The CDR3 reads CASSVGTSGGAGEQFF. The CDR3 nucleotides are TGTGCCAGCAGCGTCGGTACTAGCGGGGGGGCGGGTGAGCAGTTCTTC.

This sequence joins TRBV28 and TRBJ2-1; 7 bases are a match to TRBD2. The germline CDR1 and CDR2 sequences are MDHEN and SYDVKM. This CDR3 is 15 amino acids long. Losses at the gene ends were 3 bases for V and 3 bases for J; bases not matched to a gene: 5. CDR3 residues: CASSFGSGYYNEQFF. CDR3 sequence (DNA): TGTGCCAGCAGTTTTGGTAGCGGGTACTACAATGAGCAGTTCTTC.

The J gene is TRBJ2-3, the V gene TRBV7-8; 7 bases are a match to TRBD1. There are 17 residues in the CDR3. Per germline, CDR1 SGHVS and CDR2 FQNEAQ. Germline trimming cut 5 bases from V and 5 bases from J; bases unmatched to any gene: 16. The CDR3 DNA follows: TGTGCCAGCAGCCCAGTACGGCCAGGGGGTCCAGGAGATACGCAGTATTTT. The encoded protein is CASSPVRPGGPGDTQYF.

The chain links TRBV28 to TRBJ1-2, with 7 bases matching TRBD1. Trimming took 5 bases from V and 4 from J; bases not matched to a gene: 7. The germline V gene has CDR1 MDHEN and CDR2 SYDVKM. The CDR3 sequence is 14 residues long. CDR3 nucleotides: TGTGCCAGCAGTAAACCCGGGACAGTCTATGGCTACACCTTC. Amino acids: CASSKPGTVYGYTF.

This chain connects TRBV29-1 to TRBJ2-3; weak D call: TRBD2 (6 bases). The length of the CDR3 is 16 residues. Germline V CDR1 and CDR2: SQVTM, ANQGSEA. Trimming stripped 3 bases from V and 0 bases from J, with 16 bases between. The CDR3: CSVDSGSVSSTDTQYF. The CDR3 DNA reads TGCAGCGTTGACTCCGGGAGCGTATCTAGCACAGATACGCAGTATTTT.

Regarding this clone: Other DNA sequences in this specimen translate into the identical CDR3. This chain uses TRBV11-2 with TRBJ2-7; 11 bases are a match to TRBD2. CDR1 is SGHAT and CDR2 is FQNNGV in the germline V gene. The CDR3 loop spans 16 amino acids. V was pared by 4 bases and J by 6 bases, with 11 bases of the junction left unmatched. The CDR3 reads CASSSRPGTSGGEQYF. CDR3 coding DNA: TGTGCCAGCAGCTCCCGACCTGGGACTAGCGGAGGCGAGCAGTACTTC.

This CDR3 is CASSSTYQNRGSGNTIYF. The CDR3 DNA reads TGTGCCAGCAGTTCAACCTACCAGAACAGGGGATCTGGAAACACCATATATTTT. The rearrangement uses TRBV28 and TRBJ1-3; TRBD1 agrees at 7 bases. This CDR3 spans 18 amino acids. CDR1 MDHEN and CDR2 SYDVKM come from the germline V gene. V gave up 4 bases and J gave up 1 base; unmatched junction bases: 13.

DNA for the CDR3: TGTGCCAGCAGCGGCGACAGGGGGGCTAACTATGGCTACACCTTC. Translating it yields CASSGDRGANYGYTF. The chain carries TRBV7-2 and TRBJ1-2, with 9 bases matching TRBD1. Trimming removed 5 bases from V and 0 bases from J; junction bases left unmatched: 4. The germline gives CDR1 SGHTA, CDR2 FQGNSA. CDR3 length: 15 amino acids.

V gene TRBV11-2 combines with J gene TRBJ2-7; a weak D match, TRBD1 (6 bases). V lost 3 bases and J 2 bases, leaving 20 bases between the germline ends. Germline V lookup: CDR1 SGHAT, CDR2 FQNNGV. The CDR3 extends over 17 amino acids. DNA of the CDR3: TGTGCCAGCAGCTTCCCACCGGTGAGGGACAAACCCTACGAGCAGTACTTC. This codes for CASSFPPVRDKPYEQYF.

The chain recombines TRBV5-6 with TRBJ1-1; D is possibly TRBD1 (5 bases). Trimming shortened V by 0 bases and J by 3 bases, and 18 bases separated the two germline ends. The CDR3 has 17 residues. CDR1 is SGHDT and CDR2 is YYEEEE in the germline V gene. The CDR3 DNA reads as TGTGCCAGCAGCTTGGCTGTAGGGGCCACGTTCGACACTGAAGCTTTCTTT. It encodes CASSLAVGATFDTEAFF. Full variable domain (remainder filled in from reference TRBV5-6 and TRBJ1-1): DAGVTQSPTHLIKTRGQQVTLRCSPKSGHDTVSWYQQALGQGPQFIFQYYEEEERQRGNFPDRFSGHQFPNYSSELNVNALLLGDSALYLCASSLAVGATFDTEAFFGQGTRLTVV.